This passage covers 21 T cell receptor beta chains from one sample sequenced in a study of blood T cells in healthy people across ages. A second roughly 7 to 12 cycle PCR used barcoded and J-beta primers. From the 5' RACE reads, TCRdb called clonotypes with MiXCR, one entry per CDR3 protein. The sample holds approximately 360,000 distinct CDR3 sequences; approximately 47% are singletons and the top ten take around 53%. Sequencing input: blood. These receptors all come from a man between 60 and 75 years old in good health.

The V call is TRBV7-2, the J call TRBJ1-5, with 8 bases fitting TRBD1. Looked up from germline, CDR1 is SGHTA and CDR2 is FQGNSA. With V trimmed by 5 bases and J by 2 bases, 5 bases remained unmatched. The CDR3 is 15 residues long. The CDR3 protein is CASSGQGNGNQPQHF. The CDR3 DNA reads as TGTGCCAGCAGCGGACAGGGAAATGGCAATCAGCCCCAGCATTTT.

This chain joins TRBV3-1 and TRBJ2-7; D is ambiguous. Germline lookup yields CDR1 LGHDT and CDR2 YNNKEL (reference sequence). This CDR3 is 12 amino acids long. V lost 9 bases and J lost 1, with 10 bases in between. CDR3 coding DNA: TGTGCCAGTTCCGGGTTTTCCTACGAGCAGTACTTC. As protein: CASSGFSYEQYF.

V usage is TRBV12-3 or TRBV12-4 and J usage is TRBJ2-1; D gene uncertain. V dropped 7 bases and J dropped 12 bases, with 10 bases sitting between them. The CDR3 consists of 10 residues. DNA for the CDR3: TGTGCCAGCAAATACGTGGGGCAGTTCTTC. Its translation is CASKYVGQFF.

V is TRBV12-3 or TRBV12-4 and J is TRBJ1-5; D perhaps matches TRBD1 (5 bases). V lost 1 base, J lost 2 bases, and 6 bases lay in between. The CDR3 extends over 14 amino acids. CDR3 DNA: TGTGCCAGCAGTTTAGTGGGGGGCAATCAGCCCCAGCATTTT. Amino acid sequence: CASSLVGGNQPQHF.

This clonotype was observed a handful of times. The chain couples TRBV4-3 to TRBJ2-3, with D tentatively TRBD2 (5 bases). The CDR3 totals 17 residues. Germline CDR1 LGHNA, CDR2 YSLEER. V gave up 0 bases and J gave up 0 bases, with 13 bases separating them. In DNA, the CDR3 is TGCGCCAGCAGCCAAGATCTCCCGGGGAGTAGCACAGATACGCAGTATTTT. This translates into CASSQDLPGSSTDTQYF.

This clonotype was seen a few times. CDR3 residues: CSASPPPVGNEQFF. CDR3 sequence (DNA): TGCAGTGCTAGCCCCCCACCAGTGGGGAATGAGCAGTTCTTC. The chain combines TRBV20-1 with TRBJ2-1; D is undetermined. Germline CDR1 reads DFQATT; CDR2 reads SNEGSKA (reference sequence). Trimming stripped 3 bases from V and 7 bases from J, with 16 bases between. This CDR3 is 14 amino acids long.

This clonotype was counted a few times. The V call is TRBV12-3 or TRBV12-4, the J call TRBJ1-2, with 12 bases aligning to TRBD1. V dropped 4 bases and J dropped 7; count of bases not matched to a gene: 4. This CDR3 is 14 amino acids long. CDR3 coding DNA: TGTGCCAGCAGTTCCGGGACAGGGGGCGGTGGCTACACCTTC. Amino acids: CASSSGTGGGGYTF.

This chain connects TRBV6-2 or TRBV6-3 to TRBJ2-7; 9 bases are shared with TRBD2. CDR3 size: 16 residues. The ends lost 4 bases at V and 1 base at J; junction bases unmatched: 8. Germline CDR1 MNHEY, CDR2 SVGEGT. The CDR3 DNA is TGTGCCAGCAGTTCTGTTAGCGGGAGTCTTTCCTACGAGCAGTACTTC. Translating it yields CASSSVSGSLSYEQYF.

This clonotype has just one count. The gene calls are TRBV19 and TRBJ2-5, with 9 bases fitting TRBD1. V lost 10 bases to trimming and J lost 5 bases; unmatched junction nucleotides: 11. Per the germline V gene, CDR1 is LNHDA and CDR2 is SQIVND (reference sequence). CDR3 size: 14 residues. The CDR3 DNA follows: TGTGCCACCAGCGGACAGGGGATGTACGAGACCCAGTACTTC. Its translation is CATSGQGMYETQYF.

This chain connects TRBV6-5 to TRBJ2-7; 7 bases match TRBD2. The CDR3 is 16 amino acids. Germline V gene sequence: CDR1 MNHEY, CDR2 SVGAGI. J lost 0 bases, V lost 0 bases, and 5 bases had no gene match. Here the CDR3 reads CASSYSGLAGSYEQYF. The CDR3 region has the DNA TGTGCCAGCAGTTACTCTGGGTTAGCGGGCTCCTACGAGCAGTACTTC.

On this clonotype: This may stem from a read error, because a much larger clone lies one nucleotide away. CDR3 residues: CSARGISGTGAGANVPTF. CDR3 coding DNA: TGCAGTGCTAGAGGGATTAGCGGGACGGGAGCTGGGGCCAACGTCCCGACTTTC. The J gene is TRBJ2-6, the V gene TRBV20-1, with 8 bases fitting TRBD2. Germline loops: CDR1 DFQATT, CDR2 SNEGSKA (reference sequence). The CDR3 loop spans 18 amino acids.

This clonotype was seen ten or more times. CDR3 DNA sequence: TGTGCCAGCAGCCCTAGCTTGGCAGGGTGGTACAATGAGCAGTTCTTC. Its translation: CASSPSLAGWYNEQFF. The rearrangement links TRBV25-1 to TRBJ2-1; D may be TRBD1 or TRBD2 (5 bases each). This CDR3 has 16 amino acids. Germline V gene sequence: CDR1 MGHDK, CDR2 SYGVNS. Deletions cut 6 bases from V and 4 bases from J, with 19 bases between.

The rearrangement links TRBV27 to TRBJ2-3; 8 bases agree with TRBD1. Germline V gene data show CDR1 as MNHEY and CDR2 as SMNVEV (reference sequence). CDR3 length equals 12 residues. The V gene end was trimmed by 8 bases and the J gene end by 7 bases; junction bases not matched to a gene: 5. CDR3 sequence: CASSGGPYTQYF. The CDR3 DNA sequence: TGTGCCAGCTCAGGGGGCCCTTATACGCAGTATTTT.

As regards this clonotype: A junction end diverges from the germline sequence, so it may reflect a read error. The V call is TRBV28, the J call TRBJ2-3; D may be TRBD2 (5 bases). Germline V gene lookup returns CDR1 MDHEN and CDR2 SYDVKM. The CDR3 runs to 15 residues. CDR3 DNA: TGTGCCAGCAGTTCCGGGCATGAGGGCACAGATACACAGTATTTT. Encoded protein: CASSSGHEGTDTQYF. Combining the CDR3 with reference TRBV28 and TRBJ2-3 gives the whole variable domain DVKVTQSSRYLVKRTGEKVFLECVQDMDHENMFWYRQDPGLGLRLIYFSYDVKMKEKGDIPEGYSVSREKKERFSLILESASTNQTSMYLCASSSGHEGTDTQYFGPGTRLTVL.

This clonotype has only a few counts. The chain has TRBV7-3 and TRBJ2-7, with a possible D match to TRBD1 (7 bases). Germline V gives CDR1 SGHTA, CDR2 FQGTGA. Between the trimmed V and J ends, which lost 3 bases and 3 bases, there was a span of 12 bases. The length of the CDR3 is 14 residues. DNA of the CDR3: TGTGCCAGCAGCTTCCAGGGGGGCAACTACGAGCAGTACTTC. Residues: CASSFQGGNYEQYF.

The chain couples TRBV12-3 or TRBV12-4 to TRBJ2-1; D is undetermined. V lost 1 base and J lost 1, with 8 bases in between. The CDR3 has 15 residues. Here the CDR3 DNA reads TGTGCCAGCAGTTTAGTGGGCCTTTCCTACAATGAGCAGTTCTTC. This sequence encodes CASSLVGLSYNEQFF.

CDR3 protein: CASSQEGGRNNEQYF. In DNA, the CDR3 is TGCGCCAGCAGCCAAGAGGGCGGGAGGAACAATGAGCAGTACTTC. J is TRBJ2-7 and V is TRBV4-3; TRBD2 matches at 8 bases. This CDR3 comprises 15 residues. Germline lookup yields CDR1 LGHNA and CDR2 YSLEER. Losses at the gene ends were 0 bases for V and 7 bases for J; bases not matched to a gene: 8.

For this clonotype: With a much larger clone just one base away, this may be a read error. The rearrangement uses TRBV20-1 and TRBJ1-5, with D possibly TRBD1 on 6 matching bases. The length of the CDR3 is 14 residues. The V and J ends lost 6 bases and 3 bases respectively, with 15 bases between them. The V gene's germline CDR1 is DFQATT and CDR2 SNEGSKA (reference sequence). This CDR3 reads CSALRPGVNQPQHF. The CDR3 DNA reads TGCAGTGCGCTTAGACCAGGGGTCAATCAGCCCCAGCATTTT.

V usage is TRBV5-4 and J usage is TRBJ2-1, with 10 bases fitting TRBD2. The CDR3 totals 19 residues. J was trimmed by 4 bases and V by 4 bases; bases with no gene match: 17. Germline loops: CDR1 SGHNT, CDR2 YYREEE (reference sequence). CDR3 nucleotide sequence: TGTGCCAGCAGCGGACCCGGGACTAGCGTCTTCACGCCATACAATGAGCAGTTCTTC. It specifies CASSGPGTSVFTPYNEQFF.

The V and J genes are TRBV14 and TRBJ2-5; D is ambiguous. The germline gives CDR1 SGHDN, CDR2 FVKESK. Trimming stripped 1 base from V and 2 bases from J, with 14 bases between. CDR3 length: 16 residues. CDR3 in amino acids: CASSQGRGSPQETQYF. The CDR3 DNA sequence: TGTGCCAGCAGCCAAGGTCGAGGCAGTCCGCAAGAGACCCAGTACTTC.

V and J are TRBV5-1 and TRBJ1-2; D call uncertain. Trimming pared 4 bases from V and 6 bases from J, leaving 16 bases between. Germline assignment: CDR1 SGHRS and CDR2 YFSETQ. CDR3 size: 14 residues. The CDR3 here is CASSANDLRDGYTF. The CDR3, as DNA: TGCGCCAGCAGCGCAAATGACCTCCGGGATGGCTACACCTTC.